The 16 T cell receptor beta chains below come from one sample, sequenced in a study of vaccination and CD4 T cells after COVID-19. Treatment defined: roughly ten-day PBMC culture with coronavirus spike peptide pools or control peptides (ViraFEST assay). Cultured CD4+ T cell DNA was sequenced using the Oncomine TCR Beta short-read assay. TCRdb used MiXCR to reprocess the PCR reads, holding one entry per CDR3 protein. This sample has over 10,000 distinct CDR3 sequences, with approximately 80% found just once. No antigen has been identified for these receptors. Sequenced input: CD4+ T cells from blood, cultured in vitro. The receptors were gathered from a human donor who had recovered from COVID-19.

The gene calls are TRBV7-3 and TRBJ2-1; 8 bases align to TRBD2. The CDR3 totals 17 residues. Per germline, CDR1 SGHTA and CDR2 FQGTGA. V was pared by 2 bases and J by 5 bases, with 11 bases of the junction left unmatched. Here the CDR3 reads CASSLRSSGRVNNEQFF. CDR3 bases: TGTGCCAGCAGCTTACGGTCCAGCGGGAGAGTCAACAATGAGCAGTTCTTC.

The chain links TRBV7-9 to TRBJ2-7; D gene ambiguous. The V gene's germline CDR1 is SEHNR and CDR2 FQNEAQ (reference sequence). There are 11 residues in the CDR3. Trimming cost V 5 bases and J 1 base, with 3 bases left between them. The CDR3, as DNA: TGTGCCAGCAGCGTTTCCTACGAGCAGTACTTC. This translates into CASSVSYEQYF.

This clonotype occurred a few times. The chain employs TRBV6-1 and TRBJ2-5; 9 bases fit TRBD1. CDR1 and CDR2 (germline): MNHNS, SASEGT. The CDR3 contains 14 residues. V was pared by 6 bases and J by 5 bases, with 7 bases of the junction left unmatched. This CDR3 reads CASSWDRAVETQYF. DNA for the CDR3: TGTGCCAGCAGCTGGGACAGGGCGGTCGAGACCCAGTACTTC.

The chain couples TRBV6-4 to TRBJ1-2, with a weak D call TRBD1 (5 bases). V gave up 9 bases and J gave up 8 bases, with 19 bases separating them. In germline, CDR1 is MRHNA, CDR2 SNTAGT. The CDR3 loop spans 13 amino acids. The CDR3 coding sequence is TGTGCCAGACCCGGGGGTGAGGTGTTAGGCTACACCTTC. The encoded protein is CARPGGEVLGYTF.

This chain joins TRBV7-9 and TRBJ1-5, with D possibly TRBD1 on 6 matching bases. V was pared by 2 bases and J by 2 bases, with 13 bases between. The germline V gene encodes CDR1 SEHNR and CDR2 FQNEAQ (reference sequence). The CDR3 length is 16 residues. In nucleotides, the CDR3 is TGTGCCAGCAGCTTATCCAGGGGACAAGGCAATCAGCCCCAGCATTTT. Residues: CASSLSRGQGNQPQHF.

V gene TRBV6-2 or TRBV6-3 combines with J gene TRBJ2-1; D might be TRBD2 (5 bases). In germline, CDR1 is MNHEY, CDR2 SVGEGT. The CDR3 spans 11 residues. V lost 6 bases and J 9 bases, leaving 9 bases between the germline ends. CDR3 amino acids: CASRRVFEQFF. CDR3 DNA: TGTGCCAGCAGGCGGGTCTTTGAGCAGTTCTTC.

This clonotype was seen a few times. The chain joins TRBV19 to TRBJ2-2; maybe TRBD1 (7 bases). Germline CDR1 reads LNHDA; CDR2 reads SQIVND (reference sequence). The CDR3 is made up of 15 amino acids. With 6 bases removed from V and 4 bases from J, the gap between germline ends came to 15 bases. In nucleotides, the CDR3 is TGTGCCAGTAGCCTCGCGGGACAGACCACCGGGGAGCTGTTTTTT. Its protein is CASSLAGQTTGELFF.

This clonotype was found a few times. This chain joins TRBV6-2 or TRBV6-3 and TRBJ1-5; D possibly corresponds to TRBD1 (6 bases). V lost 6 bases, J lost 0 bases, and 9 bases lay in between. Germline V CDR1 and CDR2: MNHEY, SVGEGT. The CDR3 is made up of 14 amino acids. CDR3 loop: CASRRTASNQPQHF. The CDR3 nucleotides read TGTGCCAGCAGGAGGACAGCTAGCAATCAGCCCCAGCATTTT.

This chain connects TRBV29-1 to TRBJ2-5, with D possibly matching TRBD1 (6 bases). The CDR3 sequence is 12 residues long. Germline V gives CDR1 SQVTM, CDR2 ANQGSEA. CDR3 nucleotide sequence: TGCACCCCGACGACAGGTCAAGAGACCCAGTACTTC. Translated, it gives CTPTTGQETQYF. Full variable domain (remainder filled in from reference TRBV29-1 and TRBJ2-5): SAVISQKPSRDICQRGTSLTIQCQVDSQVTMMFWYRQQPGQSLTLIATANQGSEATYESGFVIDKFPISRPNLTFSTLTVSNMSPEDSSIYLCTPTTGQETQYFGPGTRLLVL.

The V call is TRBV20-1, the J call TRBJ2-7; D tentatively fits TRBD1 or TRBD2 (5 bases each). From germline, CDR1 is DFQATT and CDR2 SNEGSKA (reference sequence). The CDR3 runs 16 residues. Trimming left V 6 bases short and J 3 bases short, with 24 bases between. The CDR3 spells CSATPTPRDGVYEQYF. The CDR3 bases are TGCAGTGCCACCCCCACCCCCCGGGACGGAGTCTACGAGCAGTACTTC.

The chain carries TRBV27 and TRBJ1-1, with D possibly matching TRBD1 (5 bases). The CDR3 covers 14 residues. V shed 8 bases and J shed 7 bases, with 20 bases lying between them. Germline V CDR1 and CDR2: MNHEY, SMNVEV (reference sequence). CDR3 loop: CASGRLGGAGEAFF. The CDR3 coding sequence is TGTGCCAGCGGGAGACTGGGTGGGGCTGGTGAAGCTTTCTTT.

V gene TRBV20-1 combines with J gene TRBJ1-5; 9 positions agree with TRBD1. This CDR3 has 14 residues. Germline V gives CDR1 DFQATT, CDR2 SNEGSKA (reference sequence). V was pared by 6 bases and J by 6 bases, with 9 bases of the junction left unmatched. As DNA, the CDR3 is TGCAGTGCCATCACAGGGGGCTCGGTTCAGCCCCAGCATTTT. Translated: CSAITGGSVQPQHF.

V usage is TRBV19 and J usage is TRBJ1-1; the D gene is possibly TRBD1 (6 bases). Trimming took 4 bases from V and 4 from J, leaving 13 bases between them. The CDR3 has 14 residues. CDR1 and CDR2 (germline): LNHDA, SQIVND (reference sequence). CDR3 sequence reads: CASSTPGAATEAFF. The CDR3 coding sequence is TGTGCCAGTAGTACTCCAGGGGCAGCCACTGAAGCTTTCTTT. Supplemented by reference TRBV19 and TRBJ1-1, the full variable domain reads DGGITQSPKYLFRKEGQNVTLSCEQNLNHDAMYWYRQDPGQGLRLIYYSQIVNDFQKGDIAEGYSVSREKKESFPLTVTSAQKNPTAFYLCASSTPGAATEAFFGQGTRLTVV.

The rearrangement joins TRBV19 to TRBJ2-4; the D is unclear. CDR3 size: 16 residues. V lost 3 bases and J lost 1, with 13 bases in between. Germline lookup yields CDR1 LNHDA and CDR2 SQIVND (reference sequence). The CDR3 coding sequence is TGTGCCAGTAGTATCCTCACACCTACGGCCAAAAACATTCAGTACTTC. Protein product: CASSILTPTAKNIQYF.

By frequency in the sample, this clonotype is medium-sized. The CDR3: CSVVRGESYGYTF. The CDR3, as DNA: TGCAGCGTTGTGAGGGGCGAGTCCTATGGCTACACCTTC. This chain joins TRBV29-1 and TRBJ1-2; a possible D gene is TRBD1 (5 bases). The V gene lost 4 bases and the J gene lost 4 bases, with 13 bases spanning the gap. Per the germline V gene, CDR1 is SQVTM and CDR2 is ANQGSEA. The CDR3 covers 13 residues.

This chain links TRBV6-1 with TRBJ1-1; D may be TRBD1 (6 bases). V dropped 5 bases and J dropped 5 bases, with 12 bases sitting between them. Germline-derived CDR1 and CDR2 are MNHNS and SASEGT. The CDR3 runs 13 residues. DNA of the CDR3: TGTGCCAGCAGTCTACAGGGAGAAACTGAAGCTTTCTTT. Its protein is CASSLQGETEAFF.